The rows below give T cell receptor beta chains drawn from one sample of a study of OX40 agonist ivuxolimab in advanced cancers. Only in-frame clones appear in the TCRdb table, and some are missing; sequencing was by immunoSEQ multiplex PCR. The data show 49,000 or so clones, with roughly nine tenths seen just once and less than 60% held by the top ten. The material sequenced was CD4+ or CD8+ T cells sorted from blood, taken in a trial of the OX40 agonist ivuxolimab. The receptors stem from an adult with an advanced solid tumor such as melanoma, head and neck, liver or kidney cancer. Each CDR3 is given without its conserved first and last residue. Clone sizes are given selectively: once, few, many, or a class where the clone is expanded.

clone size,V gene,CDR3 protein
.,TRBV7-9,ASSLRRMGTDTQY
.,TRBV14,ASSQVAGAQETQY
.,TRBV7-2,ASSSRASGASTYEQY
once,TRBV28,ASSRGSKGEQF
.,TRBV5-4,ASSIKGAVPKNTEAF
.,TRBV18,ASSPLESTEAF
few,TRBV2,ASRGQLNQPQH
.,TRBV6-4,ASSERGGSTEAF
few,TRBV4-2,ASSQRLAGGPEETQY
.,TRBV10-3,AISESTDQETQY
once,TRBV11-3,ASSPGDGAGDNTGELF
.,TRBV6-1,ASSDGYGNEKLF
.,TRBV28,ASSFSDQPQH
.,TRBV19,ASSIDTGGLFGDTQY
.,TRBV9,ASSPTGDSYEQY
.,TRBV7-8,ASSFKRTGGFYEQY
.,TRBV7-2,ASSLATVREQY
.,TRBV9,ASSVAPTSGAGETQY
.,TRBV28,ASRSRDTNYEQY
.,TRBV5-6,ASSWGQGAYEQY
.,TRBV9,ASSVDGQGAYNEKLF
.,TRBV7-9,ASSLQAVNEQF
.,TRBV9,ASSPRDYLSGETQY
.,TRBV6-5,ASNKDRNTEAF
.,TRBV10-3,AISATERSSYEQY
.,TRBV6-4,ASSPRLAGTDTQY
.,TRBV29-1,SVDPPGSTDTQY
.,TRBV28,ASSLLGEAGANVLT
.,TRBV30,AWSAVGRNSYEQY
.,TRBV13,ASSPRDRITDTQY
once,TRBV5-6,ASSSGARLY
.,TRBV5-1,ASSPGTGQQY
once,TRBV4-3,ASSSGSPGAEAF
.,TRBV27,ASPRRRGKRSYNEQF
.,TRBV5-1,ASSRATRDGANVLT
.,TRBV9,ASSTPRGGPTLGAYEQY
.,TRBV19,ASSIGATGPYEQY
few,TRBV6-5,ASSYGGLAAGELF
many,TRBV10-2,ASSDGTSGRSYNEQF
few,TRBV6-4,ASTGTEDATNEKLF
.,TRBV6-1,ASSGGRTDTQY
.,TRBV6-6,ASRESGTENYGYT
.,TRBV5-1,ASSLEGGNTEAF
once,TRBV5-6,ASSFYSMNTEAF
.,TRBV13,ASSLGDPNYGYT
few,TRBV28,ASSFVEGNQPQH
.,TRBV10-1,ASSESLAEQF
.,TRBV4-2,ASSQRAQETQY
.,TRBV4-3,ASSQSGQGSEQY
.,TRBV7-2,ASSGGETQY
.,TRBV14,ASSRFNTYNEQF
.,TRBV4-1,ASSPPGASYTGELF